This T cell receptor (beta chain) was sequenced for a study of blood T cell repertoires in COVID-19. On the study more broadly: Whether acute or convalescent, the COVID-19 samples came from the United States, Italy and Spain. PBMCs, B-cell-depleted T cells, or T cells provided the cDNA or gDNA that made up the material.

V lost 1 base and J 5 bases, leaving 22 bases between the germline ends. The length of the CDR3 is 19 residues. CDR1 SGHDT and CDR2 YYEEEE come from the germline V gene. Per the authors' pipeline: Quantification of nucleated cells was approximated via reference gene primer amplification. Assay: immunoSEQ multiplex PCR; the TCRdb copy retains only in-frame clones and omits some. From that table come the V and J calls and clone size; the DNA was used to work out D and trimming. The sample includes about 190,000 clones, around 90% of them seen just once. Material: peripheral blood. The genes are TRBV5-6 and TRBJ1-6, with D maybe TRBD1 (5 bases). This TCR was sampled from a man in his forties or fifties with active or convalescent COVID-19. Here the CDR3 DNA reads TGTGCCAGCAGCTTGTCTTGGGACTTGTGGGACCGAGATAATTCACCCCTCCACTTT. Its protein product is CASSLSWDLWDRDNSPLHF. Full variable domain (missing parts from reference TRBV5-6 and TRBJ1-6): DAGVTQSPTHLIKTRGQQVTLRCSPKSGHDTVSWYQQALGQGPQFIFQYYEEEERQRGNFPDRFSGHQFPNYSSELNVNALLLGDSALYLCASSLSWDLWDRDNSPLHFGNGTRLTVT.